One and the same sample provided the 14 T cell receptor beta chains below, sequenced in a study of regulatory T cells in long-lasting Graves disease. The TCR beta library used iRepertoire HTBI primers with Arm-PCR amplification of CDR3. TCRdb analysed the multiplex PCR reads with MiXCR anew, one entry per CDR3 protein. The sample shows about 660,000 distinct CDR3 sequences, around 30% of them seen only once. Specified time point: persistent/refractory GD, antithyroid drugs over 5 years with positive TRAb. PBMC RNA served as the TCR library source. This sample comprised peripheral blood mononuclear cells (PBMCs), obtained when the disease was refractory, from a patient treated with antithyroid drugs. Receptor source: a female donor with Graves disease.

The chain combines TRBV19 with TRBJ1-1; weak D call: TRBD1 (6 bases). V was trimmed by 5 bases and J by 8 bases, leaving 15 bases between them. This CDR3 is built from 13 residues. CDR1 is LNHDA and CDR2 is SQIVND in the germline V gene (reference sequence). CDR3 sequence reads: CASSPISGQEAFF. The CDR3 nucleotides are TGTGCCAGTAGTCCGATAAGTGGACAGGAAGCTTTCTTT.

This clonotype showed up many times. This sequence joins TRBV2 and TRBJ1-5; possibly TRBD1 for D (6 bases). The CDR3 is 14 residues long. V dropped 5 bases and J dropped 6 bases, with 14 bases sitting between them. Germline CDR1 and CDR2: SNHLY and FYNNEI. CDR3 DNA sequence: TGTGCCAGCAGTCTACAGGGAGAAGGTCAGCCCCAGCATTTT. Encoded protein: CASSLQGEGQPQHF.

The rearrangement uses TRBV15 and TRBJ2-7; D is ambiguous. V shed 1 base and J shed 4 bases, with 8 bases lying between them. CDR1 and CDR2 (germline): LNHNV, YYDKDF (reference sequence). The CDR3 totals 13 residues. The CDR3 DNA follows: TGTGCCACCAGCAGAGTGAACGGTTACGAGCAGTACTTC. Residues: CATSRVNGYEQYF.

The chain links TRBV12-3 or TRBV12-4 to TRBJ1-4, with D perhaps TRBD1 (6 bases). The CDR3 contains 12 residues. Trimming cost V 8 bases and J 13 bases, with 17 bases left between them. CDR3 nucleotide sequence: TGTGCCAGCGGGCAGGGGACTTGGAGACTGTTTTTT. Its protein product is CASGQGTWRLFF.

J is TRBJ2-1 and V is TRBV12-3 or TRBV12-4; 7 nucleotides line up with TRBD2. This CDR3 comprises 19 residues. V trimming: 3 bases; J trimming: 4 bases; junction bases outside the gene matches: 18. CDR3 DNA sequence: TGTGCCAGCAGTTTTAGGCCTAGCGGATCCCAATCCACATACAATGAGCAGTTCTTC. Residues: CASSFRPSGSQSTYNEQFF.

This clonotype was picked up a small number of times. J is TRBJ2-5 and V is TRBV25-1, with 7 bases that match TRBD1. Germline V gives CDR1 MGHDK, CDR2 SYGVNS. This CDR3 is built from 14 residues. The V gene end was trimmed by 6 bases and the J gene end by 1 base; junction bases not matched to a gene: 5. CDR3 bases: TGTGCCAGCAGGGAAGGGACAGCCCAAGAGACCCAGTACTTC. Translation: CASREGTAQETQYF.

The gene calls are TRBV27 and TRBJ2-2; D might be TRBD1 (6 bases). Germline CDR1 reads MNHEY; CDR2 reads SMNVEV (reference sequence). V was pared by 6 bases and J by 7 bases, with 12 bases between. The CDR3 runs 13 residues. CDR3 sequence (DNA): TGTGCCAGCAGCCCAACAGGGAACGGGGAGCTGTTTTTT. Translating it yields CASSPTGNGELFF.

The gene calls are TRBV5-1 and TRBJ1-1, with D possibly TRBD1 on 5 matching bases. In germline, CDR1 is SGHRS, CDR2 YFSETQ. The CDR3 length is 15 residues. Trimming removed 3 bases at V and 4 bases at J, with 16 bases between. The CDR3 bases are TGCGCCAGCAGCTCTGGACACTCTTTAGGCACTGAAGCTTTCTTT. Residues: CASSSGHSLGTEAFF.

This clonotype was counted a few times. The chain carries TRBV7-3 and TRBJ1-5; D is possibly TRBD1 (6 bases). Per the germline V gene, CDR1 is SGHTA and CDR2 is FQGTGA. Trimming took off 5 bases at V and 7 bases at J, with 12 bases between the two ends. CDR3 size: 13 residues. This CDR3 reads CASSPDRLQPQHF. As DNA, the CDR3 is TGTGCCAGCAGCCCCGACAGGTTGCAGCCCCAGCATTTT.

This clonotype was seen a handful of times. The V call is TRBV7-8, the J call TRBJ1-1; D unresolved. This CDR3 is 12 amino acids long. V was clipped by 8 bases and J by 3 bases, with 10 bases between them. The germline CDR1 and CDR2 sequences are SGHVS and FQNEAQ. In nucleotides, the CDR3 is TGTGCCAGCGGACCCCTAGACACTGAAGCTTTCTTT. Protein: CASGPLDTEAFF.

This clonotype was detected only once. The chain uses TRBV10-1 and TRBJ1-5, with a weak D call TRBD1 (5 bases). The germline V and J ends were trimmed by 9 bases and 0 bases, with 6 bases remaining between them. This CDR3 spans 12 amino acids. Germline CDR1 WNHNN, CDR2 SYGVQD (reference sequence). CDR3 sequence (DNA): TGCGCCAGGACAGTTAGCAATCAGCCCCAGCATTTT. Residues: CARTVSNQPQHF.

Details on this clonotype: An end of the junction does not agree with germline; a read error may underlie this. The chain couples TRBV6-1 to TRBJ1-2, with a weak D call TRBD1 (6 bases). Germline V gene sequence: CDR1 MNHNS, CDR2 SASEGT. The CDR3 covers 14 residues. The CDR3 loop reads CAGRATGQIYGYTF. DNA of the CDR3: TGTGCCGGCAGAGCTACGGGACAAATCTATGGCTACACCTTC.

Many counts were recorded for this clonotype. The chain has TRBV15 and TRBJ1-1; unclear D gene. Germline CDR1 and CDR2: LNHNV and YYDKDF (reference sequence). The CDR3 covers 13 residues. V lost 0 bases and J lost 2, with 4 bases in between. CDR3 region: CATSREFNTEAFF. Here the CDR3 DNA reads TGTGCCACCAGCAGAGAATTTAACACTGAAGCTTTCTTT.

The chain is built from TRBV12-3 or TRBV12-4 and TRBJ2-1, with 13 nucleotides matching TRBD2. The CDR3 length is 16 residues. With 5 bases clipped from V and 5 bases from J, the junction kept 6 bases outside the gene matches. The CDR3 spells CASSPTSGRRHNEQFF. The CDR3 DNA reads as TGTGCCAGCAGTCCGACTAGCGGGAGGCGACACAATGAGCAGTTCTTC.